This passage covers 21 T cell receptor beta chains from one sample sequenced in a study of blood T cell repertoires in COVID-19. Data came from immunoSEQ multiplex PCR; TCRdb stores just in-frame clones and leaves some out. The table lists some 97,000 clones, approximately 89% of them singletons. Input material: peripheral blood. Receptors were obtained from a man aged 45-60 years with active COVID-19.

The chain carries TRBV6-1 and TRBJ2-5; D may be TRBD1 (5 bases). With 4 bases removed from V and 5 bases from J, the gap between germline ends came to 20 bases. CDR1 MNHNS and CDR2 SASEGT come from the germline V gene. This CDR3 contains 16 residues. CDR3 nucleotide sequence: TGTGCCAGCAGTGCGCCTTATGGCAGACAGTCTGAGACCCAGTACTTC. The encoded protein is CASSAPYGRQSETQYF.

A remark on this clone: Other DNA sequences from this sample encode an identical CDR3 as well. The chain employs TRBV19 and TRBJ1-5, with D perhaps TRBD1 (6 bases). This CDR3 has 12 residues. V gave up 9 bases and J gave up 4 bases, with 10 bases separating them. Looked up from germline, CDR1 is LNHDA and CDR2 is SQIVND (reference sequence). DNA for the CDR3: TGTGCCAGCAGAAGGGGGAATCAGCCCCAGCATTTT. Its protein is CASRRGNQPQHF.

The CDR3 sequence is CASRTQQGGGYTF. CDR3 DNA: TGTGCCAGCAGGACTCAACAGGGGGGCGGCTACACCTTC. The V call is TRBV28, the J call TRBJ1-2, with 8 positions matching TRBD1. J lost 8 bases, V lost 6 bases, and 8 bases had no gene match. Germline-derived CDR1 and CDR2 are MDHEN and SYDVKM. This CDR3 has 13 residues.

This clone was seen a handful of times. The V call is TRBV30, the J call TRBJ1-3, with TRBD1 as a possible D gene (6 bases). The CDR3 extends over 15 amino acids. Germline CDR1 and CDR2: GTSNPN and SVGIG (reference sequence). Trimming removed 0 bases from V and 0 bases from J, with 9 bases in between. The CDR3 protein is CAWSVGGHSGNTIYF. CDR3 nucleotide sequence: TGTGCCTGGAGTGTAGGGGGACACTCTGGAAACACCATATATTTT. The full variable domain, its missing parts supplied by reference TRBV30 and TRBJ1-3, is SQTIHQWPATLVQPVGSPLSLECTVEGTSNPNLYWYRQAAGRGLQLLFYSVGIGQISSEVPQNLSASRPQDRQFILSSKKLLLSDSGFYLCAWSVGGHSGNTIYFGEGSWLTVV.

The chain recombines TRBV3-1 (or the pseudogene TRBV3-2) with TRBJ1-1; a possible D gene is TRBD1 (5 bases). V lost 0 bases and J 5 bases, leaving 7 bases between the germline ends. In germline, CDR1 is LGHDT, CDR2 YNNKEL (reference sequence). The CDR3 has 13 amino acids. CDR3 DNA: TGTGCCAGCAGCCAAGATGGGGGGACTGAAGCTTTCTTT. This sequence encodes CASSQDGGTEAFF.

The chain couples TRBV7-9 to TRBJ2-2; D is ambiguous. Germline-derived CDR1 and CDR2 are SEHNR and FQNEAQ (reference sequence). This CDR3 is built from 12 residues. The V and J ends lost 2 bases and 6 bases respectively, with 4 bases between them. In nucleotides, the CDR3 is TGTGCCAGCAGCTTAAGCGCCGGGGAGCTGTTTTTT. This codes for CASSLSAGELFF.

This rearrangement joins TRBV11-3 to TRBJ1-1, with a possible D match to TRBD1 (6 bases). The germline V and J ends were trimmed by 5 bases and 4 bases, with 14 bases remaining between them. Germline CDR1 and CDR2: SGHNT and YENEEA. CDR3 length: 14 amino acids. The CDR3 reads CASSPPTGSTEAFF. CDR3 sequence (DNA): TGTGCCAGCAGCCCACCTACAGGGAGCACTGAAGCTTTCTTT.

The chain carries TRBV2 and TRBJ1-6; D call uncertain. The CDR3 is 17 residues long. The germline V gene has CDR1 SNHLY and CDR2 FYNNEI. The V end was cut by 3 bases, the J end by 2 bases, with 14 bases between. The CDR3 loop is CASSDSGGLPYNSPLHF. The CDR3 bases are TGTGCCAGCAGTGATTCAGGTGGGCTACCCTATAATTCACCCCTCCACTTT.

This sequence joins TRBV6-5 and TRBJ2-2, with D perhaps TRBD1 (5 bases). CDR1 MNHEY and CDR2 SVGAGI come from the germline V gene. The ends were cut back, 0 bases at V and 1 base at J, with 6 bases in the middle. The CDR3 extends over 15 amino acids. The CDR3 region is CASSYSTGNTGELFF. DNA of the CDR3: TGTGCCAGCAGTTACTCCACAGGGAACACCGGGGAGCTGTTTTTT.

The J gene is TRBJ2-7, the V gene TRBV5-4; 7 bases align to TRBD1. This CDR3 has 16 residues. V lost 5 bases and J lost 2; bases outside the gene matches: 13. In germline, CDR1 is SGHNT, CDR2 YYREEE (reference sequence). The CDR3 region has the DNA TGTGCCAGCAGTCCTTCCGGGACAGCGTTTACCTACGAGCAGTACGTC. Translation: CASSPSGTAFTYEQYV.

The CDR3, as DNA: TGTGCCAGCTCACCAGACTCGGACAGGGAGAGGGGCTACACCTTC. Protein sequence: CASSPDSDRERGYTF. The chain recombines TRBV18 with TRBJ1-2, with 8 positions matching TRBD1. Trimming took 2 bases from V and 8 from J; bases not matched to a gene: 10. The CDR3 extends over 15 amino acids. Germline lookup yields CDR1 KGHSH and CDR2 LQKENI.

This chain joins TRBV6-5 and TRBJ1-2, with no clear D. V dropped 0 bases and J dropped 5 bases, with 7 bases sitting between them. The germline gives CDR1 MNHEY, CDR2 SVGAGI. CDR3 size: 13 residues. In DNA, the CDR3 is TGTGCCAGCAGTTACTCGAGAGGGTATGGCTACACCTTC. Translated: CASSYSRGYGYTF.

The rearrangement links TRBV27 to TRBJ1-1; TRBD1 matches 9 bases. The germline gives CDR1 MNHEY, CDR2 SMNVEV (reference sequence). The CDR3 totals 13 residues. Unmatched junction bases numbered 4, after V lost 6 bases and J lost 5 bases. This CDR3 is CASSRQGGTEAFF. As DNA, the CDR3 is TGTGCCAGCAGCCGACAGGGGGGAACTGAAGCTTTCTTT.

The chain has TRBV5-1 and TRBJ1-1; D is possibly TRBD1 (6 bases). The germline CDR1 and CDR2 sequences are SGHRS and YFSETQ. V was clipped by 4 bases and J by 3 bases, with 10 bases between them. CDR3 length: 13 amino acids. Written as DNA, the CDR3 is TGCGCCAGCAGCGTAAACAGGGACACTGAAGCTTTCTTT. It yields the protein CASSVNRDTEAFF.

The V gene is TRBV3-1 (or the pseudogene TRBV3-2), the J gene TRBJ2-7; 10 bases map to TRBD2. This CDR3 comprises 15 residues. Germline CDR1 LGHDT, CDR2 YNNKEL (reference sequence). V shed 6 bases, J shed 5 bases, and the junction held 10 bases outside the gene matches. CDR3 nucleotides: TGTGCCAGCAGGCCAGGGAGCGGGAGGGAGGACGAGCAGTACGTC. This sequence encodes CASRPGSGREDEQYV.

The chain carries TRBV12-3 or TRBV12-4 and TRBJ1-5; D gene uncertain. V dropped 6 bases and J dropped 2 bases, with 5 bases sitting between them. CDR3 length equals 12 residues. The CDR3 nucleotides read TGTGCCAGCAGGGAGGGCAATCAGCCCCAGCATTTT. This codes for CASREGNQPQHF.

The V call is TRBV2, the J call TRBJ1-3, with 8 bases lining up with TRBD1. Germline values: CDR1 SNHLY, CDR2 FYNNEI. There are 14 residues in the CDR3. With 6 bases clipped from V and 5 bases from J, the junction kept 6 bases outside the gene matches. This CDR3 is CASSRTGSRNTIYF. For the CDR3, the DNA is TGTGCCAGCAGCCGGACAGGGTCTCGAAACACCATATATTTT.

The chain couples TRBV6-1 to TRBJ1-2; 7 bases align to TRBD1. CDR1 and CDR2 from the germline V gene are MNHNS and SASEGT. V dropped 2 bases and J dropped 4; count of bases not matched to a gene: 7. The CDR3 spans 15 residues. The DNA of the CDR3 is TGTGCCAGCAGTGAACTGACTCCAGGGGGCTATGGCTACACCTTC. This gives the protein CASSELTPGGYGYTF.

CDR3 in amino acids: CASSIGATNTGELFF. DNA for the CDR3: TGTGCCAGCAGTATAGGAGCCACGAACACCGGGGAGCTGTTTTTT. V usage is TRBV7-3 and J usage is TRBJ2-2; the D is unclear. V shed 6 bases and J shed 0 bases, with 11 bases lying between them. The CDR3 has 15 amino acids. In germline, CDR1 is SGHTA, CDR2 FQGTGA.

The chain has TRBV12-3 or TRBV12-4 and TRBJ1-1, with D unresolved. The CDR3 loop spans 13 amino acids. Trimming stripped 3 bases from V and 7 bases from J, with 12 bases between. Written as DNA, the CDR3 is TGTGCCAGCAGTTTTTCCCCATCAATTGAAGCTTTCTTT. Its translation: CASSFSPSIEAFF.

The chain has TRBV19 and TRBJ2-3; D is possibly TRBD2 (6 bases). CDR3 length: 14 residues. With 9 bases removed from V and 4 bases from J, the gap between germline ends came to 17 bases. Germline V lookup: CDR1 LNHDA, CDR2 SQIVND (reference sequence). DNA for the CDR3: TGTGCCAGACAGTCCGGGAGCGGGCCAGATACGCAGTATTTT. It yields the protein CARQSGSGPDTQYF. Combining the CDR3 with reference TRBV19 and TRBJ2-3 gives the whole variable domain DGGITQSPKYLFRKEGQNVTLSCEQNLNHDAMYWYRQDPGQGLRLIYYSQIVNDFQKGDIAEGYSVSREKKESFPLTVTSAQKNPTAFYLCARQSGSGPDTQYFGPGTRLTVL.